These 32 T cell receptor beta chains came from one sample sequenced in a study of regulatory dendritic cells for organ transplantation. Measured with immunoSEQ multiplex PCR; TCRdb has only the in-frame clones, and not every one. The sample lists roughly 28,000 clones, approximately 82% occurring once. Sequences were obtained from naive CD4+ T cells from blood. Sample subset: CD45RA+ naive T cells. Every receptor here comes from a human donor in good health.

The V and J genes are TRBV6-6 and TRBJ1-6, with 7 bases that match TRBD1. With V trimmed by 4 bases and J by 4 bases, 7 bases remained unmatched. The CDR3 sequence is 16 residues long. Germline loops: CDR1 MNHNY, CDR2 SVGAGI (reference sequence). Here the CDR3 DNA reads TGTGCCAGCAGTTTACCCGGGACAGCGTATAATTCACCCCTCCACTTT. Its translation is CASSLPGTAYNSPLHF.

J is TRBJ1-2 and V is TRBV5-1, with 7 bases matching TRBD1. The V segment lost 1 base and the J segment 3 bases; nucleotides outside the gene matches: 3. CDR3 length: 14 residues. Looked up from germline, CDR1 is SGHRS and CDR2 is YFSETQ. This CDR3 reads CASSLRGQDYGYTF. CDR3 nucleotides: TGCGCCAGCAGCTTGAGGGGGCAGGACTATGGCTACACCTTC.

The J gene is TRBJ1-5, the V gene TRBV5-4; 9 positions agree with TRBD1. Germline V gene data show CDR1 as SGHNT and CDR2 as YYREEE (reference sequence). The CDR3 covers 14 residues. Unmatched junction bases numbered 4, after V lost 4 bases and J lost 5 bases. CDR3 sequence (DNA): TGTGCCAGCAGCCCGACAGGGGGACATCAGCCCCAGCATTTT. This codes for CASSPTGGHQPQHF.

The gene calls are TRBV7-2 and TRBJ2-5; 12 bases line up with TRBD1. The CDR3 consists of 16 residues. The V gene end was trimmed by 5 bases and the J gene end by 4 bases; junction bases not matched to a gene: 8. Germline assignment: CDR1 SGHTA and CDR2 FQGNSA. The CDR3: CASSAQGQGARETQYF. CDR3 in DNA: TGTGCCAGCAGCGCCCAGGGACAGGGGGCAAGAGAGACCCAGTACTTC.

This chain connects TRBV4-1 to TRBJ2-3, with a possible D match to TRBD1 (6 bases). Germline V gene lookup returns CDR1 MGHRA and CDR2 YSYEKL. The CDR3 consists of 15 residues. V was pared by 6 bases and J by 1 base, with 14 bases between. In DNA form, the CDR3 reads TGCGCCAGCAGTCGCGACAGGACCGGCACAGATACGCAGTATTTT. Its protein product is CASSRDRTGTDTQYF.

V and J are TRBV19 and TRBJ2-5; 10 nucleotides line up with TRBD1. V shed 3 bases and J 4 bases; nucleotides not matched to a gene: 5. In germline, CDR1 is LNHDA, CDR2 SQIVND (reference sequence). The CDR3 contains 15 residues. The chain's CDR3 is CASSMGTGAGETQYF. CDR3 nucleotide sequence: TGTGCCAGTAGTATGGGGACAGGGGCGGGAGAGACCCAGTACTTC.

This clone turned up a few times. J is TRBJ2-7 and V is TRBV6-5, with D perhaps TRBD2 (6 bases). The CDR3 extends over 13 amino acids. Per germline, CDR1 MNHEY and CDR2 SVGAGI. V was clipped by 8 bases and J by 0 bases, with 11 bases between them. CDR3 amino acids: CASWAGSSYEQYF. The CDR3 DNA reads TGTGCCAGCTGGGCGGGGAGCTCCTACGAGCAGTACTTC.

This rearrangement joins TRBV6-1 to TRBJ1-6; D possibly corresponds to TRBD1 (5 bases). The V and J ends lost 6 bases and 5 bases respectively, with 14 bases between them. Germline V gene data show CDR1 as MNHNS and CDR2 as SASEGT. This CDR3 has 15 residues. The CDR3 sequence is CASRVGGGDNSPLHF. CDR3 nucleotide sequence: TGTGCCAGCAGGGTGGGCGGAGGGGATAATTCACCCCTCCACTTT.

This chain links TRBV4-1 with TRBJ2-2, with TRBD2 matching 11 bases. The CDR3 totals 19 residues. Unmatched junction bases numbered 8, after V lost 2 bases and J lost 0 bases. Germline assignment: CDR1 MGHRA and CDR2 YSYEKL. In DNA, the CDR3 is TGCGCCAGCAGCCAAAGTAGCGGGGGGGCCGCACCGAACACCGGGGAGCTGTTTTTT. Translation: CASSQSSGGAAPNTGELFF.

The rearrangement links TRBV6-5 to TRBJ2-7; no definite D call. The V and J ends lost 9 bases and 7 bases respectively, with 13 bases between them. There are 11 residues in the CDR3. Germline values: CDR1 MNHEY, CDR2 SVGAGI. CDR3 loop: CASGPRVEQYF. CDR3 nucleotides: TGTGCCAGTGGGCCAAGAGTTGAGCAGTACTTC.

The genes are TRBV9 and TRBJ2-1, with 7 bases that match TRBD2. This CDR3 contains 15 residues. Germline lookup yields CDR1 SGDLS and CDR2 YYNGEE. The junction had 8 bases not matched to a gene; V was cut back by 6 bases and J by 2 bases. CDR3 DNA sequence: TGTGCCAGCACACAAGCGGGGACGACCTACAATGAGCAGTTCTTC. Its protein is CASTQAGTTYNEQFF.

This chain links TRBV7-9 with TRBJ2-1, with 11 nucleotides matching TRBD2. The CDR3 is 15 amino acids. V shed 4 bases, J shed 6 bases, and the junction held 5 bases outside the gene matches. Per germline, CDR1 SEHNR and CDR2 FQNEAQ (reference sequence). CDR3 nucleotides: TGTGCCAGCAGCTCATATAGCGGGGGGGGCAATGAGCAGTTCTTC. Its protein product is CASSSYSGGGNEQFF.

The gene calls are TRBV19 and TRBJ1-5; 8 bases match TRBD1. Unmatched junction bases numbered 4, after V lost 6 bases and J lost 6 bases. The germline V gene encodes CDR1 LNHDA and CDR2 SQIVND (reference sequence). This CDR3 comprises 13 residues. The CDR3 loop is CASRPGGSQPQHF. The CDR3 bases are TGTGCCAGTAGACCAGGGGGCAGTCAGCCCCAGCATTTT.

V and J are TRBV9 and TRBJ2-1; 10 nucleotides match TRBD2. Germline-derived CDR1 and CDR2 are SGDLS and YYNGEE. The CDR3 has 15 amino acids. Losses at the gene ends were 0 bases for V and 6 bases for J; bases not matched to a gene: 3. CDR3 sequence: CASSVDLAGVNEQFF. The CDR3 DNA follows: TGTGCCAGCAGCGTAGATCTAGCGGGGGTCAATGAGCAGTTCTTC.

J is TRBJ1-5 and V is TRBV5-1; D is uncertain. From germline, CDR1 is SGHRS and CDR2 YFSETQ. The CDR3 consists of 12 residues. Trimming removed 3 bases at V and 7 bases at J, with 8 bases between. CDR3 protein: CASSYDGQPQHF. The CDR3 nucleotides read TGCGCCAGCAGCTACGACGGGCAGCCCCAGCATTTT.

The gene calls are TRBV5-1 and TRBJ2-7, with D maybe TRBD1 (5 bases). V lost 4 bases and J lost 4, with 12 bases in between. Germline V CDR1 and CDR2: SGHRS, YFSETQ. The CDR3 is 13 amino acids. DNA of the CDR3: TGCGCCAGCAGCGAACAGGACGGGTACGAGCAGTACTTC. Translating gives CASSEQDGYEQYF.

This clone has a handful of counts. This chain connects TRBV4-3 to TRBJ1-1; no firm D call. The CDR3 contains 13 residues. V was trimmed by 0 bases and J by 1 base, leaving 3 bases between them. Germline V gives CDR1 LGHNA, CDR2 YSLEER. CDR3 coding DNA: TGCGCCAGCAGCCAAGAGAGGAACACTGAAGCTTTCTTT. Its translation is CASSQERNTEAFF.

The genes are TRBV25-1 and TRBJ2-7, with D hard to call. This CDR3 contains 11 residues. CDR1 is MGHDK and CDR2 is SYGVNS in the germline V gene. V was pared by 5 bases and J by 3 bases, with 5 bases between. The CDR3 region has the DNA TGTGCCAGCAGTCTCTACTACGAGCAGTACTTC. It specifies CASSLYYEQYF.

The CDR3: CASSLVGGDSYEQYF. The CDR3 DNA sequence: TGTGCCAGCAGCTTAGTGGGAGGGGATAGCTACGAGCAGTACTTC. V gene TRBV7-2 combines with J gene TRBJ2-7; 7 bases are shared with TRBD2. Germline lookup yields CDR1 SGHTA and CDR2 FQGNSA. The CDR3 spans 15 residues. The ends lost 1 base at V and 3 bases at J; junction bases unmatched: 6. The full variable domain, with the rest looked up from reference TRBV7-2 and TRBJ2-7, is GAGVSQSPSNKVTEKGKDVELRCDPISGHTALYWYRQSLGQGLEFLIYFQGNSAPDKSGLPSDRFSAERTGGSVSTLTIQRTQQEDSAVYLCASSLVGGDSYEQYFGPGTRLTVT.

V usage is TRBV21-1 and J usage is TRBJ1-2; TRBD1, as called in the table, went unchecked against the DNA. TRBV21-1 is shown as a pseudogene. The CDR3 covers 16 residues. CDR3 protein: CASSTIRTGGDYGYTF. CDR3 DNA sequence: TGTGCCAGCAGCACTATTCGGACAGGGGGGGACTATGGCTACACCTTC.

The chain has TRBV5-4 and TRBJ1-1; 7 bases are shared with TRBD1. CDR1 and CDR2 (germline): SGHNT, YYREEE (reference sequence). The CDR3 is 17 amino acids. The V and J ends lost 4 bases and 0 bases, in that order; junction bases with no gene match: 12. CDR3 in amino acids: CASSPPKRGQMNTEAFF. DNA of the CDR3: TGTGCCAGCAGCCCACCAAAGAGGGGGCAGATGAACACTGAAGCTTTCTTT. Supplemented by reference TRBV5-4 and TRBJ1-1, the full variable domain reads ETGVTQSPTHLIKTRGQQVTLRCSSQSGHNTVSWYQQALGQGPQFIFQYYREEENGRGNFPPRFSGLQFPNYSSELNVNALELDDSALYLCASSPPKRGQMNTEAFFGQGTRLTVV.

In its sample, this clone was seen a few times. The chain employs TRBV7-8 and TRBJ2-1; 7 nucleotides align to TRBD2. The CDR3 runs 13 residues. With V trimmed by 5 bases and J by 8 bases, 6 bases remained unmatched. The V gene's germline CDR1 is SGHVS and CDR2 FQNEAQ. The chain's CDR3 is CASSGRGEDEQFF. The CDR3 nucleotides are TGTGCCAGCAGCGGACGGGGGGAGGATGAGCAGTTCTTC. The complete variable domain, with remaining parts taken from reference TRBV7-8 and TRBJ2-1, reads GAGVSQSPRYKVAKRGQDVALRCDPISGHVSLFWYQQALGQGPEFLTYFQNEAQLDKSGLPSDRFFAERPEGSVSTLKIQRTQQEDSAVYLCASSGRGEDEQFFGPGTRLTVL.

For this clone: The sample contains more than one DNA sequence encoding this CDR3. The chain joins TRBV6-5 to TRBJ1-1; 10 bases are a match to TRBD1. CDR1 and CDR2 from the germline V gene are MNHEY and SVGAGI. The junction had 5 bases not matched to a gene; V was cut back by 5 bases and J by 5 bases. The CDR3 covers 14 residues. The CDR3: CASSPGQGRTEAFF. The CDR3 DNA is TGTGCCAGCAGTCCGGGACAGGGGAGGACTGAAGCTTTCTTT.

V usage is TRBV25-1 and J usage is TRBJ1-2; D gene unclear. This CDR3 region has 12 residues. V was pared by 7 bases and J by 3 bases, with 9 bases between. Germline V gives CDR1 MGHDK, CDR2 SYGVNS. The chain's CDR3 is CASMGSYYGYTF. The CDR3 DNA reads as TGTGCCAGCATGGGCAGCTACTATGGCTACACCTTC.

CDR3 region: CASSPWTSGTDTQYF. The DNA for the CDR3 is TGCGCCAGCAGCCCCTGGACTAGCGGCACAGATACGCAGTATTTT. The chain is built from TRBV5-1 and TRBJ2-3, with TRBD2 identical over 9 bases. Germline trimming cut 4 bases from V and 1 base from J; bases unmatched to any gene: 4. The CDR3 has 15 amino acids. Looked up from germline, CDR1 is SGHRS and CDR2 is YFSETQ.

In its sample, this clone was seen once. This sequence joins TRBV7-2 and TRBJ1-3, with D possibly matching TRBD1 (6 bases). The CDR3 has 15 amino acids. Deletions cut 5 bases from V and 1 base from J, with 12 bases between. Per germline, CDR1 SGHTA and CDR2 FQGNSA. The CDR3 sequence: CASSLSRGSGNTIYF. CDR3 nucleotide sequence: TGTGCCAGCAGCCTAAGCAGGGGATCTGGAAACACCATATATTTT.

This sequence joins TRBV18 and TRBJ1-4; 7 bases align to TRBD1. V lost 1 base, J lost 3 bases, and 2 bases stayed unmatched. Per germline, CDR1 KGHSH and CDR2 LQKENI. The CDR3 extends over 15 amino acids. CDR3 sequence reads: CASSPRGQPNEKLFF. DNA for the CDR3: TGTGCCAGCTCACCACGGGGACAGCCTAATGAAAAACTGTTTTTT. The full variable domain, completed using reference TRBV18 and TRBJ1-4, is NAGVMQNPRHLVRRRGQEARLRCSPMKGHSHVYWYRQLPEEGLKFMVYLQKENIIDESGMPKERFSAEFPKEGPSILRIQQVVRGDSAAYFCASSPRGQPNEKLFFGSGTQLSVL.

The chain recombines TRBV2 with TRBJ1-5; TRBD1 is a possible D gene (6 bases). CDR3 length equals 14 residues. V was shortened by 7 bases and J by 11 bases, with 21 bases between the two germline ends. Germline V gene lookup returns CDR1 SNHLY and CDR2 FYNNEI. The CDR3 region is CASKRTVGGEAQHF. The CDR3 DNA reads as TGTGCCAGCAAGAGGACAGTGGGCGGAGAGGCCCAGCATTTT.

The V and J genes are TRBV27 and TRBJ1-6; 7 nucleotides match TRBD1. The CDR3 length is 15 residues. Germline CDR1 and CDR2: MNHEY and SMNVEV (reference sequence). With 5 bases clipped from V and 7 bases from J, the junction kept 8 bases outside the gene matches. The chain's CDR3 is CASSLQGTVNSPLHF. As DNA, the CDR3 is TGTGCCAGCAGTCTTCAGGGGACAGTAAATTCACCCCTCCACTTT.

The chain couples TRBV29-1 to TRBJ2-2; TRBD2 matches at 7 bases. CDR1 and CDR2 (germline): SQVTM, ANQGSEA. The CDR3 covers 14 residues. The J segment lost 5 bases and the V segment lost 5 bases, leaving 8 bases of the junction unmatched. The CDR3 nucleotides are TGCAGCGTTCGACGGGGGGTTGGAACCGGGGAGCTGTTTTTT. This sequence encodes CSVRRGVGTGELFF.

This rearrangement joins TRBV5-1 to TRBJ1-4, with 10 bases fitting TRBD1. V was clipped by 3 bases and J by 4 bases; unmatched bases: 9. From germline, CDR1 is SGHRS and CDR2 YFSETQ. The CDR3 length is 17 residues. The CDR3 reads CASSSMTGGGDNEKLFF. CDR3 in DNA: TGCGCCAGCAGCTCAATGACAGGGGGCGGCGATAATGAAAAACTGTTTTTT.

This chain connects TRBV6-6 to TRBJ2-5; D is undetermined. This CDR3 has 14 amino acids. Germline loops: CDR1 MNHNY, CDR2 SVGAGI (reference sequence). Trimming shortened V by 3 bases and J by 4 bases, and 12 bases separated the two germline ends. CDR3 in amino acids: CASSYPGLAETQYF. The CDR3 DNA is TGTGCCAGCAGTTATCCCGGTTTAGCAGAGACCCAGTACTTC.